The source of this TCR beta chain is a study of T cell responses to AZD1222 COVID-19 vaccine. Study outcomes and limitations: Unmutated variant regions are reportedly targeted by nearly half of spike-specific TCRs. Regions 160-218 and 743-854 dominated among vaccine-associated CD4 TCRs spanning spike. It was only after the peak T cell response that any repertoires were sampled.

A note on this clone: Its antigen is currently unknown.

The table came from immunoSEQ multiplex PCR; TCRdb's copy has only in-frame clones and leaves some out. The sample contains about 86,000 clones, roughly 90% of which appear only once. Trimming pared 3 bases from V and 1 base from J, leaving 6 bases between. Germline lookup yields CDR1 MGHDK and CDR2 SYGVNS. The CDR3 extends over 14 amino acids. Material: peripheral blood, obtained on day 0 of AZD1222 vaccination. The TCR sequence derives from an adult in good health. The chain joins TRBV25-1 to TRBJ2-2; tentatively, D is TRBD1 (5 bases). CDR3 in amino acids: CASSDRENTGELFF. CDR3 coding DNA: TGTGCCAGCAGTGACAGGGAGAACACCGGGGAGCTGTTTTTT. Full variable domain (remainder filled in from reference TRBV25-1 and TRBJ2-2): EADIYQTPRYLVIGTGKKITLECSQTMGHDKMYWYQQDPGMELHLIHYSYGVNSTEKGDLSSESTVSRIRTEHFPLTLESARPSHTSQYLCASSDRENTGELFFGEGSRLTVL.